This TCR beta chain emerged from a study of T cell repertoires in ileal Crohn's disease. Study-wide context: Thiopurines (11) or anti-TNF agents (around 17) were given postoperatively to about half. Findings of the study overall: Clonal expansions were more frequent in active smokers than non-smokers at surgery. Sorted CD8 T cells held more high-frequency clones than CD4.

Per sample, roughly 500 nanograms of biopsy DNA were TCRB immunosequenced. Assay: immunoSEQ multiplex PCR; the TCRdb copy retains only in-frame clones and omits some. Of about 15,000 clones listed, about 82% are singletons. Germline V gene sequence: CDR1 SNHLY, CDR2 FYNNEI. The junction had 7 bases not matched to a gene; V was cut back by 7 bases and J by 6 bases. This CDR3 comprises 13 residues. As to this clone: Its antigen is currently unknown.

The chain is built from TRBV2 and TRBJ2-7, with 9 bases identical to TRBD2. This receptor was taken from an adult with Crohn's disease. Sequencing input: ileal tissue. In DNA form, the CDR3 reads TGTGCCAGCAACCTCCTGCGGGGGGGCGAGCAGTACTTC. It translates to CASNLLRGGEQYF.